This T cell receptor beta chain was retrieved from a study of cytomegalovirus exposure and HLA in healthy donors. Findings and caveats of the study: Prior analysis indicated that the majority of TCR beta V segments exhibited productivity approximately 90% or approximately 30% of the time. Using a false discovery rate of 0.05, a later analysis showed that fewer than 20,000 TCR beta sequences were associated with HLA alleles. In a later analysis, donors in an Asian-associated ancestry cluster reportedly had fewer N-insertions in productive TCRs than the cohort mean. CMV serostatus was the only recorded immune exposure for donors.

V lost 5 bases and J lost 3, with 11 bases in between. Germline V CDR1 and CDR2: SGHAT, FQNNGV. This CDR3 is built from 15 residues. This PCR relied on a set of 60 Vbeta primers and 13 Jbeta primers. The assay was immunoSEQ multiplex PCR, and TCRdb's table has in-frame clones only and misses some. This table has 45,000 to 65,000 clones, approximately 77% appearing once. Details on this clone: Its antigen is not known.

Material for sequencing was PBMCs. The TCR originated in a woman aged 18-29 years in good health and CMV-seronegative. The rearrangement uses TRBV11-2 and TRBJ1-6; weak D call: TRBD1 (5 bases). The CDR3 bases are TGTGCCAGCAGCCGAGGACACCTCTATAATTCACCCCTCCACTTT. Its translation: CASSRGHLYNSPLHF.